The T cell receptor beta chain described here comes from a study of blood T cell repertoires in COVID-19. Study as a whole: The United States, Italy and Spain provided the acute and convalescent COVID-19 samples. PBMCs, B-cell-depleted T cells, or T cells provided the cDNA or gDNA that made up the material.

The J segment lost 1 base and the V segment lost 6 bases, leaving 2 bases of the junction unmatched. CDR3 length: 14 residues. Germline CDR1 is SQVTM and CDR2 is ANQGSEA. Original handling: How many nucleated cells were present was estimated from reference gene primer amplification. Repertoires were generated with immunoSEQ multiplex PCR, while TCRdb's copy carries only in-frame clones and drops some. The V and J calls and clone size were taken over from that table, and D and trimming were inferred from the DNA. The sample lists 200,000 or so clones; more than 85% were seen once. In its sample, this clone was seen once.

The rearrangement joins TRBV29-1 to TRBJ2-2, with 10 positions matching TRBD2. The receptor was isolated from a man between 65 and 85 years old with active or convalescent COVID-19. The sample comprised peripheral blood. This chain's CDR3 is CSVRTSGNTGELFF. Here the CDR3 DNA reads TGCAGCGTCCGGACTAGCGGGAACACCGGGGAGCTGTTTTTT.